The rows below give T cell receptor beta chains drawn from one sample of a study of response to subunit inactivated influenza vaccine. TCRdb re-called the RT-PCR reads with MiXCR, one entry per CDR3 protein. The repertoire has some 500,000 distinct CDR3 sequences, over 10% of them found once; the top ten carry about 12%. Specimen: PBMCs from blood, collected roughly 46 days after vaccination. The source is a man aged 45-65 years who received an inactivated influenza vaccine. Both conserved end residues are part of each CDR3. D genes are given only for firm matches. Clone size is given for some rows only: seen once, a few or many times, or a class if the clone is expanded.

CDR3 protein: CASSQTSGTYNEQFF; CDR3 DNA: TGTGCCAGCAGCCAAACTAGCGGGACTTACAATGAGCAGTTCTTC; clone size: .; D gene: TRBD2; J gene: TRBJ2-1; V gene: TRBV11-2
CDR3 protein: CASQGGPDTQYF; CDR3 DNA: TGTGCCAGCCAGGGGGGCCCGGATACGCAGTATTTT; clone size: .; D gene: .; J gene: TRBJ2-3; V gene: TRBV12-3/TRBV12-4
CDR3 protein: CASSRRRQPQHF; CDR3 DNA: TGTGCCAGCAGTCGCCGGAGACAGCCCCAGCATTTT; clone size: .; D gene: .; J gene: TRBJ1-5; V gene: TRBV6-2/TRBV6-3
CDR3 protein: CASSPIAGGDVYEQYF; CDR3 DNA: TGCGCCAGCAGCCCTATAGCGGGGGGTGATGTCTACGAGCAGTACTTC; clone size: few; D gene: TRBD2; J gene: TRBJ2-7; V gene: TRBV5-1
CDR3 protein: CATSRLPQAGTEAFF; CDR3 DNA: TGTGCCACCAGCAGATTACCTCAGGCGGGGACTGAAGCTTTCTTT; clone size: .; D gene: .; J gene: TRBJ1-1; V gene: TRBV15
CDR3 protein: CASSPKSGTGGHLNYGYTF; CDR3 DNA: TGCGCCAGCAGCCCCAAGTCCGGGACAGGGGGCCATCTTAACTATGGCTACACCTTC; clone size: .; D gene: TRBD1; J gene: TRBJ1-2; V gene: TRBV5-1
CDR3 protein: CASSPRTTFTGELFF; CDR3 DNA: TGCGCCAGCAGCCCCAGGACTACCTTCACCGGGGAGCTGTTTTTT; clone size: few; D gene: .; J gene: TRBJ2-2; V gene: TRBV5-1
CDR3 protein: CASSLRRTGGYVEQYF; CDR3 DNA: TGTGCCAGCAGTTTGAGGAGGACAGGGGGATATGTCGAGCAGTACTTC; clone size: .; D gene: TRBD1; J gene: TRBJ2-7; V gene: TRBV27
CDR3 protein: CASRYTGGGGTEAFF; CDR3 DNA: TGTGCCAGCAGGTACACAGGGGGGGGAGGCACTGAAGCTTTCTTT; clone size: many; D gene: TRBD1; J gene: TRBJ1-1; V gene: TRBV7-2
CDR3 protein: CASSYQGSEGELFF; CDR3 DNA: TGCGCCAGCAGTTATCAGGGGAGCGAAGGGGAGCTGTTTTTT; clone size: many; D gene: .; J gene: TRBJ2-2; V gene: TRBV5-1
CDR3 protein: CSVEDPGTSGENEQFF; CDR3 DNA: TGCAGCGTTGAAGATCCCGGGACTAGCGGCGAGAATGAGCAGTTCTTC; clone size: many; D gene: TRBD2; J gene: TRBJ2-1; V gene: TRBV29-1
CDR3 protein: CASSLGDRTLYTGELFF; CDR3 DNA: TGCGCCAGCAGCCTAGGGGACAGGACCTTATACACCGGGGAGCTGTTTTTT; clone size: few; D gene: TRBD1; J gene: TRBJ2-2; V gene: TRBV5-1
CDR3 protein: CASSLEGQSNQPQHF; CDR3 DNA: TGCGCCAGCAGCTTGGAGGGGCAGAGCAATCAGCCCCAGCATTTT; clone size: .; D gene: .; J gene: TRBJ1-5; V gene: TRBV5-1
CDR3 protein: CASSLTGPSEKLFF; CDR3 DNA: TGCGCCAGCAGCTTGACAGGTCCTTCTGAAAAACTGTTTTTT; clone size: .; D gene: .; J gene: TRBJ1-4; V gene: TRBV5-1
CDR3 protein: CATTQGSSYNEQFF; CDR3 DNA: TGTGCCACCACACAGGGGAGCTCCTACAATGAGCAGTTCTTC; clone size: .; D gene: TRBD1; J gene: TRBJ2-1; V gene: TRBV19
CDR3 protein: CASSTGQVYNSPLHF; CDR3 DNA: TGTGCCAGCAGTACGGGACAGGTTTACAATTCACCCCTCCACTTT; clone size: few; D gene: TRBD1; J gene: TRBJ1-6; V gene: TRBV6-2/TRBV6-3
CDR3 protein: CASSPSQGGATEAFF; CDR3 DNA: TGTGCCAGCAGCCCGAGTCAGGGGGGGGCCACTGAAGCTTTCTTT; clone size: few; D gene: TRBD1; J gene: TRBJ1-1; V gene: TRBV7-6
CDR3 protein: CASSQDSPDTQYF; CDR3 DNA: TGTGCCAGCAGCCAAGATTCCCCAGATACGCAGTATTTT; clone size: .; D gene: .; J gene: TRBJ2-3; V gene: TRBV4-2
CDR3 protein: CASRPKTFPGGSGNTIYF; CDR3 DNA: TGTGCCAGCAGGCCTAAGACCTTTCCAGGGGGGTCTGGAAACACCATATATTTT; clone size: few; D gene: TRBD1; J gene: TRBJ1-3; V gene: TRBV6-1
CDR3 protein: CSARVPAGFF; CDR3 DNA: TGCAGTGCTAGAGTCCCTGCTGGTTTCTTT; clone size: many; D gene: .; J gene: TRBJ1-1; V gene: TRBV20-1
CDR3 protein: CASSWGSGTDTQYF; CDR3 DNA: .; clone size: .; D gene: .; J gene: TRBJ2-3; V gene: TRBV2
CDR3 protein: CASSLNRGSYEQYF; CDR3 DNA: TGTGCCAGCAGCTTAAACAGGGGCTCCTACGAGCAGTACTTC; clone size: few; D gene: TRBD1; J gene: TRBJ2-7; V gene: TRBV7-3
CDR3 protein: CSASDSPPREQYF; CDR3 DNA: TGCAGTGCTAGCGACTCACCTCCTCGGGAGCAGTACTTC; clone size: many; D gene: .; J gene: TRBJ2-7; V gene: TRBV20-1
CDR3 protein: CASSLVVRGPHEQYF; CDR3 DNA: TGTGCCAGCAGCTTAGTAGTTCGAGGACCCCACGAGCAGTACTTC; clone size: .; D gene: .; J gene: TRBJ2-7; V gene: TRBV7-8
CDR3 protein: CASSSPGLLNSEAFF; CDR3 DNA: TGTGCCAGCAGTTCGCCGGGACTACTAAACTCTGAAGCTTTTTTT; clone size: .; D gene: .; J gene: TRBJ1-1; V gene: TRBV6-5
CDR3 protein: CASSYSTSGHNEQFF; CDR3 DNA: TGTGCCAGCAGTTACTCGACTAGCGGACACAATGAGCAGTTCTTC; clone size: many; D gene: TRBD2; J gene: TRBJ2-1; V gene: TRBV6-5
CDR3 protein: CATSRDTAIRYRNEQFF; CDR3 DNA: TGTGCCACCAGCAGAGACACGGCTATACGATATCGCAATGAGCAGTTCTTC; clone size: many; D gene: .; J gene: TRBJ2-1; V gene: TRBV15
CDR3 protein: CASSGLQGRETQYF; CDR3 DNA: TGTGCCAGCAGTGGTCTACAGGGGAGAGAGACCCAGTACTTC; clone size: .; D gene: TRBD1; J gene: TRBJ2-5; V gene: TRBV6-1
CDR3 protein: CASSEQGGGEQYF; CDR3 DNA: TGCGCCAGCAGCGAACAGGGGGGTGGCGAGCAGTACTTC; clone size: .; D gene: TRBD1; J gene: TRBJ2-7; V gene: TRBV5-1
CDR3 protein: CAISGKGPNSSGANVLTF; CDR3 DNA: TGTGCCATCAGTGGTAAGGGGCCAAATTCCTCTGGGGCCAACGTCCTGACTTTC; clone size: .; D gene: .; J gene: TRBJ2-6; V gene: TRBV10-3
CDR3 protein: CASSQDPWGEQYF; CDR3 DNA: TGCGCCAGCAGCCAAGATCCCTGGGGCGAGCAGTACTTC; clone size: .; D gene: .; J gene: TRBJ2-7; V gene: TRBV4-3
CDR3 protein: CASSLFGRYSSYEQYF; CDR3 DNA: TGTGCCAGCAGTTTATTTGGACGGTATAGCTCCTACGAGCAGTACTTC; clone size: few; D gene: .; J gene: TRBJ2-7; V gene: TRBV28
CDR3 protein: CASRESTTANTGELFF; CDR3 DNA: TGTGCCAGCAGGGAATCGACAACTGCGAACACCGGGGAGCTGTTTTTT; clone size: .; D gene: .; J gene: TRBJ2-2; V gene: TRBV25-1
CDR3 protein: CSAKRQGLDTQYF; CDR3 DNA: TGCAGTGCTAAACGCCAAGGGTTGGATACGCAGTATTTT; clone size: many; D gene: .; J gene: TRBJ2-3; V gene: TRBV20-1
CDR3 protein: CSVPRGSSYNEQFF; CDR3 DNA: TGCAGCGTCCCCAGGGGCAGCTCCTACAATGAGCAGTTCTTC; clone size: many; D gene: .; J gene: TRBJ2-1; V gene: TRBV29-1
CDR3 protein: CASSWTGENIQYF; CDR3 DNA: TGTGCCAGCAGTTGGACAGGGGAAAACATTCAGTACTTC; clone size: many; D gene: TRBD1; J gene: TRBJ2-4; V gene: TRBV7-9
CDR3 protein: CASSLFGLLNQPQHF; CDR3 DNA: TGTGCCAGCAGCTTGTTCGGACTTCTTAATCAGCCCCAGCATTTT; clone size: few; D gene: .; J gene: TRBJ1-5; V gene: TRBV5-4
CDR3 protein: CASSFWGSGASYGYTF; CDR3 DNA: TGTGCCAGCAGCTTTTGGGGCTCTGGGGCTAGCTATGGCTACACCTTC; clone size: .; D gene: .; J gene: TRBJ1-2; V gene: TRBV7-9
CDR3 protein: CASSFTGGFPQHF; CDR3 DNA: TGTGCCAGCAGTTTCACAGGGGGCTTCCCCCAGCATTTT; clone size: many; D gene: TRBD1; J gene: TRBJ1-5; V gene: TRBV27
CDR3 protein: CASSDWTGSTGELFF; CDR3 DNA: TGTGCCAGCAGTGACTGGACAGGTTCCACCGGGGAGCTGTTTTTT; clone size: .; D gene: TRBD1; J gene: TRBJ2-2; V gene: TRBV12-3/TRBV12-4
CDR3 protein: CASSRDGLVIGGELFF; CDR3 DNA: TGTGCCAGCAGCCGGGATGGACTAGTAATTGGCGGGGAGCTGTTTTTT; clone size: few; D gene: TRBD2; J gene: TRBJ2-2; V gene: TRBV12-3/TRBV12-4
CDR3 protein: CASSLGTGAGDEQYF; CDR3 DNA: TGTGCCAGCAGCTTAGGGACAGGGGCGGGGGACGAGCAGTACTTC; clone size: few; D gene: TRBD1; J gene: TRBJ2-7; V gene: TRBV7-6
CDR3 protein: CASSQGLAGSQETQYF; CDR3 DNA: TGTGCCAGCAGCCAGGGACTAGCGGGAAGCCAAGAGACCCAGTACTTC; clone size: few; D gene: TRBD2; J gene: TRBJ2-5; V gene: TRBV7-2
CDR3 protein: CASSWRFPDTQYF; CDR3 DNA: TGCGCCAGCAGCTGGCGGTTTCCAGATACGCAGTATTTT; clone size: .; D gene: .; J gene: TRBJ2-3; V gene: TRBV5-1
CDR3 protein: CASSLTGTQDQYF; CDR3 DNA: TGTGCCAGCAGCTTAACAGGGACCCAAGATCAGTACTTC; clone size: medium-sized; D gene: .; J gene: TRBJ2-7; V gene: TRBV7-2
CDR3 protein: CASTRGFSNQPQHF; CDR3 DNA: TGTGCCAGCACTAGGGGTTTCAGCAATCAGCCCCAGCATTTT; clone size: .; D gene: .; J gene: TRBJ1-5; V gene: TRBV28
CDR3 protein: CASRVSGANVLTF; CDR3 DNA: TGTGCCAGCAGGGTATCTGGGGCCAACGTCCTGACTTTC; clone size: .; D gene: .; J gene: TRBJ2-6; V gene: TRBV19
CDR3 protein: CSGGIGQNTEAFF; CDR3 DNA: TGCAGCGGGGGAATCGGACAGAACACTGAAGCTTTCTTT; clone size: many; D gene: .; J gene: TRBJ1-1; V gene: TRBV29-1
CDR3 protein: CSAKGPPSGKNIQYF; CDR3 DNA: TGCAGTGCTAAGGGACCCCCTTCGGGCAAAAACATTCAGTACTTC; clone size: many; D gene: .; J gene: TRBJ2-4; V gene: TRBV20-1
CDR3 protein: CASSPGTGGFNQPQHF; CDR3 DNA: TGTGCCAGCAGCCCGGGAACAGGGGGTTTTAATCAGCCCCAGCATTTT; clone size: once; D gene: TRBD1; J gene: TRBJ1-5; V gene: TRBV4-2
CDR3 protein: CAISPVEAPGGTDTQYF; CDR3 DNA: TGTGCCATCAGCCCCGTTGAGGCCCCCGGAGGCACAGATACGCAGTATTTT; clone size: few; D gene: .; J gene: TRBJ2-3; V gene: TRBV10-3
CDR3 protein: CSAIATGPGSTDTQYF; CDR3 DNA: TGCAGTGCTATTGCCACGGGACCCGGGTCCACAGATACGCAGTATTTT; clone size: .; D gene: .; J gene: TRBJ2-3; V gene: TRBV20-1
CDR3 protein: CASSFQTGGYEQYF; CDR3 DNA: TGTGCCAGCAGCTTCCAGACAGGGGGCTACGAGCAGTATTTC; clone size: few; D gene: TRBD1; J gene: TRBJ2-7; V gene: TRBV5-5
CDR3 protein: CSGHTGRISDLFF; CDR3 DNA: TGCAGCGGACACACGGGGCGAATTTCTGATCTGTTCTTC; clone size: many; D gene: .; J gene: TRBJ2-1; V gene: TRBV29-1